The 31 T cell receptor beta chains given below trace back to one sample, sequenced in a study of PD-1 blockade in classical Hodgkin lymphoma. The protocol was immunoSEQ multiplex PCR, while the TCRdb copy is restricted to in-frame clones and leaves out a portion. Among around 93,000 clones listed, around 80% were seen once. Indicated time point: cycle 4 day 1 (C4D1), after 6 weeks of nivolumab. Each patient relapsed following autologous stem cell transplantation, and prior brentuximab vedotin exposure differed. Specimen: peripheral blood mononuclear cells (PBMCs), collected before the fourth cycle of nivolumab. Every receptor here comes from a human donor with classical Hodgkin lymphoma.

The chain links TRBV6-6 to TRBJ2-3, with TRBD2 matching 10 bases. The CDR3 has 14 amino acids. Germline CDR1 is MNHNY and CDR2 is SVGAGI (reference sequence). With 7 bases clipped from V and 7 bases from J, the junction kept 8 bases outside the gene matches. The CDR3 loop reads CASTASGSWNTQYF. DNA for the CDR3: TGTGCCAGCACTGCTAGCGGGAGTTGGAATACGCAGTATTTT.

The V call is TRBV6-5, the J call TRBJ1-3; D is perhaps TRBD1 (5 bases). This CDR3 is built from 16 residues. V shed 2 bases and J shed 4 bases, with 15 bases lying between them. CDR1 and CDR2 (germline): MNHEY, SVGAGI. CDR3 amino acids: CASSYESGSYGNTIYF. The CDR3 bases are TGTGCCAGCAGTTACGAATCAGGGAGTTACGGAAACACCATATATTTT.

V usage is TRBV5-5 and J usage is TRBJ2-5; 7 nucleotides match TRBD1. Germline V CDR1 and CDR2: SGHKS, YYEKEE (reference sequence). The V gene end was trimmed by 4 bases and the J gene end by 1 base; junction bases not matched to a gene: 7. The CDR3 totals 15 residues. As DNA, the CDR3 is TGTGCCAGCAGCCCTCATGGGACAGCCCAAGAGACCCAGTACTTC. It codes for CASSPHGTAQETQYF. Using reference TRBV5-5 and TRBJ2-5 for the parts outside the CDR3, the full variable domain is DAGVTQSPTHLIKTRGQQVTLRCSPISGHKSVSWYQQVLGQGPQFIFQYYEKEERGRGNFPDRFSARQFPNYSSELNVNALLLGDSALYLCASSPHGTAQETQYFGPGTRLLVL.

As to this clone: This may arise from a read error, as a much more abundant clone is one base away. The chain is built from TRBV15 and TRBJ1-5; no clear D. Germline loops: CDR1 LNHNV, CDR2 YYDKDF (reference sequence). This CDR3 spans 13 amino acids. The CDR3 DNA sequence: TGTGTCACCAGCACTAACAGTCACCAGCCCCAGCATTTT. This translates into CVTSTNSHQPQHF.

V and J are TRBV7-8 and TRBJ2-2, with TRBD2 matching over 8 bases. The CDR3 is made up of 16 amino acids. Trimming took 3 bases from V and 5 from J; bases not matched to a gene: 8. CDR1 is SGHVS and CDR2 is FQNEAQ in the germline V gene. The CDR3: CASSFSPSGGTGELFF. DNA of the CDR3: TGTGCCAGCAGCTTTTCCCCTTCGGGAGGGACCGGGGAGCTGTTTTTT.

The chain uses TRBV18 and TRBJ1-1; 8 nucleotides match TRBD1. There are 17 residues in the CDR3. Germline CDR1 KGHSH, CDR2 LQKENI. V trimming: 6 bases; J trimming: 4 bases; junction bases outside the gene matches: 16. The CDR3 here is CASSPTQGAGGSTEAFF. The CDR3, as DNA: TGTGCCAGCTCGCCGACTCAGGGGGCTGGAGGTAGCACTGAAGCTTTCTTT.

The V gene is TRBV5-6, the J gene TRBJ2-2; the match to TRBD2 covers 15 bases. CDR1 SGHDT and CDR2 YYEEEE come from the germline V gene. The CDR3 length is 17 residues. With V trimmed by 4 bases and J by 2 bases, 3 bases remained unmatched. The CDR3: CASSLGLAGGNTGELFF. The CDR3 DNA is TGTGCCAGCAGCCTGGGACTAGCGGGAGGAAACACCGGGGAGCTGTTTTTT. The complete variable domain, with remaining parts taken from reference TRBV5-6 and TRBJ2-2, reads DAGVTQSPTHLIKTRGQQVTLRCSPKSGHDTVSWYQQALGQGPQFIFQYYEEEERQRGNFPDRFSGHQFPNYSSELNVNALLLGDSALYLCASSLGLAGGNTGELFFGEGSRLTVL.

The chain recombines TRBV7-8 with TRBJ1-1; 7 positions agree with TRBD1. Looked up from germline, CDR1 is SGHVS and CDR2 is FQNEAQ. There are 15 residues in the CDR3. V gave up 1 base and J gave up 1 base; unmatched junction bases: 3. The CDR3 sequence is CASSLVGQRNTEAFF. In nucleotides, the CDR3 is TGTGCCAGCAGCTTAGTGGGACAGAGGAACACTGAAGCTTTCTTT.

The CDR3 nucleotides read TGTGCCAGCAGTCCATGGGGGGTTGGGGCCAACGTCCTGACTTTC. Translated, it gives CASSPWGVGANVLTF. The chain employs TRBV27 and TRBJ2-6; maybe TRBD2 (6 bases). This CDR3 is built from 15 residues. Per the germline V gene, CDR1 is MNHEY and CDR2 is SMNVEV (reference sequence). V shed 5 bases and J shed 3 bases, with 11 bases lying between them.

The genes are TRBV28 and TRBJ1-1; no clear D gene. V was clipped by 8 bases and J by 6 bases, with 13 bases between them. The CDR3 consists of 12 residues. Germline values: CDR1 MDHEN, CDR2 SYDVKM. CDR3 DNA sequence: TGTGCCAGCCACCCCCCGTTCGCTGAAGCTTTCTTT. Encoded protein: CASHPPFAEAFF. Full variable domain (missing parts from reference TRBV28 and TRBJ1-1): DVKVTQSSRYLVKRTGEKVFLECVQDMDHENMFWYRQDPGLGLRLIYFSYDVKMKEKGDIPEGYSVSREKKERFSLILESASTNQTSMYLCASHPPFAEAFFGQGTRLTVV.

The V and J genes are TRBV5-1 and TRBJ1-4, with D possibly matching TRBD1 (6 bases). Per germline, CDR1 SGHRS and CDR2 YFSETQ. Trimming cost V 2 bases and J 8 bases, with 16 bases left between them. The CDR3 runs to 15 residues. The CDR3 is CASSFLQGPLEKLFF. The CDR3 DNA reads as TGCGCCAGCAGCTTTTTACAGGGCCCCTTGGAAAAACTGTTTTTT.

The chain combines TRBV7-2 with TRBJ2-4; D remains unclear. Germline CDR1 is SGHTA and CDR2 is FQGNSA. CDR3 length: 11 amino acids. Trimming stripped 1 base from V and 9 bases from J, with 4 bases between. As DNA, the CDR3 is TGTGCCAGCAGCTTAGGGGCCATTCAGTACTTC. It is translated as CASSLGAIQYF. The complete variable domain, with remaining parts taken from reference TRBV7-2 and TRBJ2-4, reads GAGVSQSPSNKVTEKGKDVELRCDPISGHTALYWYRQSLGQGLEFLIYFQGNSAPDKSGLPSDRFSAERTGGSVSTLTIQRTQQEDSAVYLCASSLGAIQYFGAGTRLSVL.

The chain combines TRBV6-6 with TRBJ1-5; D unclear. Trimming pared 0 bases from V and 6 bases from J, leaving 9 bases between. The germline gives CDR1 MNHNY, CDR2 SVGAGI (reference sequence). CDR3 length: 14 amino acids. The CDR3: CASSYSWEFQPQHF. The CDR3 bases are TGTGCCAGCAGTTACTCCTGGGAGTTTCAGCCCCAGCATTTT.

The rearrangement links TRBV10-3 to TRBJ1-4; 8 bases fit TRBD1. The CDR3 sequence is 14 residues long. J was trimmed by 6 bases and V by 2 bases; bases with no gene match: 2. Germline CDR1 reads ENHRY; CDR2 reads SYGVKD. In DNA, the CDR3 is TGTGCCATCAGTGAGGGACAGGGTGATGAAAAACTGTTTTTT. Translated: CAISEGQGDEKLFF.

The V gene is TRBV6-6, the J gene TRBJ2-3, with 12 bases fitting TRBD2. CDR1 is MNHNY and CDR2 is SVGAGI in the germline V gene (reference sequence). The CDR3 has 15 amino acids. Trimming took 6 bases from V and 6 from J; bases not matched to a gene: 7. CDR3 residues: CASRERLAGVDTQYF. CDR3 in DNA: TGTGCCAGCAGGGAAAGACTAGCGGGGGTGGATACGCAGTATTTT.

V is TRBV2 and J is TRBJ2-2, with TRBD2 matching 14 bases. CDR1 and CDR2 (germline): SNHLY, FYNNEI. V lost 11 bases, J lost 6 bases, and 11 bases stayed unmatched. The CDR3 length is 16 residues. The DNA for the CDR3 is TGTGCCGTCAAGGCCGGGACTAGCGGGGGCGCCGGGGAGCTGTTTTTT. Residues: CAVKAGTSGGAGELFF.

This chain uses TRBV27 with TRBJ1-2; D possibly corresponds to TRBD1 (5 bases). This CDR3 contains 14 residues. The germline V and J ends were trimmed by 2 bases and 3 bases, with 10 bases remaining between them. Germline lookup yields CDR1 MNHEY and CDR2 SMNVEV (reference sequence). Here the CDR3 reads CASSLLGGYYGYTF. For the CDR3, the DNA is TGTGCCAGCAGTTTACTCGGGGGATACTATGGCTACACCTTC.

This clone was seen a handful of times. The chain couples TRBV4-2 to TRBJ2-2, with D perhaps TRBD1 (6 bases). From germline, CDR1 is LGHNA and CDR2 YNFKEQ. There are 15 residues in the CDR3. Trimming left V 2 bases short and J 4 bases short, with 11 bases between. CDR3 coding DNA: TGTGCCAGCAGCCAAAGAGGACAGTCCACCGGGGAGCTGTTTTTT. Amino acids: CASSQRGQSTGELFF.

This clone came up once. The chain couples TRBV30 to TRBJ1-2; 7 nucleotides align to TRBD1. The CDR3 totals 12 residues. Germline V CDR1 and CDR2: GTSNPN, SVGIG (reference sequence). Unmatched junction bases numbered 5, after V lost 5 bases and J lost 5 bases. CDR3 in DNA: TGTGCCTGGGCAAGGGGGCGGTATGGCTACACCTTC. Translating gives CAWARGRYGYTF.

The V gene is TRBV29-1, the J gene TRBJ2-1, with D possibly being TRBD1 (6 bases). The CDR3 has 10 amino acids. CDR1 is SQVTM, CDR2 ANQGSEA, per germline. Trimming took off 5 bases at V and 10 bases at J, with 9 bases between the two ends. As DNA, the CDR3 is TGCAGCGTTTCCGGGACAGAGCAGTTCTTC. It codes for CSVSGTEQFF.

The sample holds one count of this clone. This rearrangement joins TRBV29-1 to TRBJ1-2; D is perhaps TRBD1 (5 bases). V was pared by 3 bases and J by 8 bases, with 10 bases between. Germline CDR1 reads SQVTM; CDR2 reads ANQGSEA. This CDR3 has 11 residues. The CDR3 reads CSVEGVEGYTF. The CDR3 region has the DNA TGCAGCGTTGAGGGGGTGGAGGGCTACACCTTC.

This clone was observed once. J is TRBJ1-2 and V is TRBV6-1, with D maybe TRBD1 (6 bases). Trimming took off 3 bases at V and 8 bases at J, with 13 bases between the two ends. Germline values: CDR1 MNHNS, CDR2 SASEGT. The CDR3 contains 13 residues. The DNA for the CDR3 is TGTGCCAGCAGTGATCCGGCCAGGGGCGGCTACACCTTC. Translating it yields CASSDPARGGYTF.

The genes are TRBV7-3 and TRBJ2-5; D is possibly TRBD2 (6 bases). CDR1 is SGHTA and CDR2 is FQGTGA in the germline V gene. V shed 4 bases and J shed 1 base, with 16 bases lying between them. The CDR3 has 16 residues. CDR3 sequence: CASSSTPLGGQETQYF. The CDR3 DNA sequence: TGTGCCAGCAGCTCCACTCCATTGGGGGGCCAAGAGACCCAGTACTTC.

The V call is TRBV19, the J call TRBJ2-7, with 8 nucleotides matching TRBD1. The CDR3 is made up of 16 amino acids. The germline V gene has CDR1 LNHDA and CDR2 SQIVND (reference sequence). Germline trimming cut 6 bases from V and 6 bases from J; bases unmatched to any gene: 16. CDR3 sequence (DNA): TGTGCCAGTAGGGGGTCCGCAGGACAGGGCCCTTCCGAGCAGTACTTC. It translates to CASRGSAGQGPSEQYF.

CDR3 sequence reads: CASSPPGLGADTQYF. As DNA, the CDR3 is TGTGCCAGCAGCCCCCCGGGACTAGGGGCAGATACGCAGTATTTT. The chain carries TRBV5-4 and TRBJ2-3; 8 bases agree with TRBD2. CDR3 length equals 15 residues. The V gene end was trimmed by 4 bases and the J gene end by 4 bases; junction bases not matched to a gene: 8. The germline gives CDR1 SGHNT, CDR2 YYREEE (reference sequence).

V and J are TRBV7-9 and TRBJ2-3; 8 nucleotides match TRBD2. The J segment lost 3 bases and the V segment lost 5 bases, leaving 10 bases of the junction unmatched. Germline V lookup: CDR1 SEHNR, CDR2 FQNEAQ (reference sequence). The CDR3 runs 16 residues. CDR3 amino acids: CASSPRLSGGTDTQYF. CDR3 DNA: TGTGCCAGCAGCCCCCGCCTGAGCGGGGGTACAGATACGCAGTATTTT.

J is TRBJ2-3 and V is TRBV9; 7 bases are a match to TRBD2. Per germline, CDR1 SGDLS and CDR2 YYNGEE. The CDR3 has 16 amino acids. J gave up 3 bases and V 0 bases, and 7 bases lay outside the gene matches. The CDR3 DNA follows: TGTGCCAGCAGCGTAGGAGGGGCGGGGGAAACAGATACGCAGTATTTT. It is translated as CASSVGGAGETDTQYF.

This clone was observed many times. The CDR3 coding sequence is TGTGCCAGCAGCTTAGCGGGACGGATCTATAGCAATCAGCCCCAGCATTTT. Encoded protein: CASSLAGRIYSNQPQHF. The rearrangement uses TRBV7-9 and TRBJ1-5; the D gene is possibly TRBD1 (5 bases). V lost 0 bases and J 0 bases, leaving 12 bases between the germline ends. The CDR3 has 17 residues. Germline loops: CDR1 SEHNR, CDR2 FQNEAQ (reference sequence). Full variable domain (missing parts from reference TRBV7-9 and TRBJ1-5): DTGVSQNPRHKITKRGQNVTFRCDPISEHNRLYWYRQTLGQGPEFLTYFQNEAQLEKSRLLSDRFSAERPKGSFSTLEIQRTEQGDSAMYLCASSLAGRIYSNQPQHFGDGTRLSIL.

This clone was detected a few times. The chain uses TRBV5-4 and TRBJ1-3; D is ambiguous. Per the germline V gene, CDR1 is SGHNT and CDR2 is YYREEE (reference sequence). The CDR3 length is 14 residues. Trimming removed 0 bases at V and 0 bases at J, with 4 bases between. The CDR3 DNA reads as TGTGCCAGCAGCTTGGCTAGCTCTGGAAACACCATATATTTT. Protein sequence: CASSLASSGNTIYF.

This clone was seen more than once but under ten times. The chain uses TRBV30 and TRBJ1-2; D remains ambiguous. Germline V gives CDR1 GTSNPN, CDR2 SVGIG (reference sequence). This CDR3 is 12 amino acids long. V was shortened by 1 base and J by 8 bases, with 11 bases between the two germline ends. In nucleotides, the CDR3 is TGTGCCTGGAGTGAGGACTTCCTAGGCTACACCTTC. This encodes CAWSEDFLGYTF.

This clone was observed at least ten times. This chain joins TRBV7-3 and TRBJ2-2; D gene unclear. Germline V gene lookup returns CDR1 SGHTA and CDR2 FQGTGA. V lost 5 bases and J lost 5, with 9 bases in between. This CDR3 is built from 13 residues. The CDR3 bases are TGTGCCAGCAGCACAAGTGCGACCGGGGAGCTGTTTTTT. As protein: CASSTSATGELFF. The complete variable domain, with remaining parts taken from reference TRBV7-3 and TRBJ2-2, reads GAGVSQTPSNKVTEKGKYVELRCDPISGHTALYWYRQSLGQGPEFLIYFQGTGAADDSGLPNDRFFAVRPEGSVSTLKIQRTERGDSAVYLCASSTSATGELFFGEGSRLTVL.